This T cell receptor beta chain originates from a study of blood T cells in healthy people across ages. It was with a sample-barcoded 5' primer and a J-beta primer mix that a second PCR of about 6 to 12 cycles was run. Using its own MiXCR run on the 5' RACE reads, TCRdb lists one record per CDR3 protein. The sample lists 1.5 million or so distinct CDR3 sequences, approximately 39% seen once, with more than 4% in the top ten. Sequencing used blood. The origin of this receptor is a woman under 30 in good health.

The CDR3 loop is CASSPQGTVVGYTF. As DNA, the CDR3 is TGTGCCAGCAGCCCACAGGGGACAGTGGTTGGCTACACCTTC. The chain carries TRBV27 and TRBJ1-2; 7 nucleotides agree with TRBD1. CDR1 is MNHEY, CDR2 SMNVEV, per germline (reference sequence). The CDR3 is 14 amino acids. V lost 6 bases to trimming and J lost 7 bases; unmatched junction nucleotides: 11.